Presented here are 28 T cell receptor beta chains from one specimen sequenced in a study of neurological immune-mediated disorders. TCRdb redid the calling of the 5' RACE reads with MiXCR, one entry per CDR3 protein. The sample shows tens of thousands of distinct CDR3 sequences, about 5% of them seen only once. The sample consisted of PBMCs. Receptor source: a woman in her thirties with multiple sclerosis.

This clonotype occurred many times. The rearrangement links TRBV14 to TRBJ1-1, with 11 bases lining up with TRBD1. This CDR3 has 16 residues. Germline lookup yields CDR1 SGHDN and CDR2 FVKESK. V gave up 0 bases and J gave up 6 bases; unmatched junction bases: 6. The CDR3 here is CASSQDTPGQGAEAFF. The CDR3 bases are TGTGCCAGCAGCCAAGACACCCCGGGACAGGGGGCTGAAGCTTTCTTT. The full variable domain, rest sourced from reference TRBV14 and TRBJ1-1, is EAGVTQFPSHSVIEKGQTVTLRCDPISGHDNLYWYRRVMGKEIKFLLHFVKESKQDESGMPNNRFLAERTGGTYSTLKVQPAELEDSGVYFCASSQDTPGQGAEAFFGQGTRLTVV.

This clonotype has a count of ten or more. This chain links TRBV10-3 with TRBJ2-6; weak D call: TRBD2 (6 bases). Trimming took off 4 bases at V and 0 bases at J, with 7 bases between the two ends. This CDR3 has 15 residues. Germline V CDR1 and CDR2: ENHRY, SYGVKD. The CDR3 sequence is CAISGGVSGANVLTF. The CDR3 nucleotides read TGTGCCATCAGTGGCGGGGTCTCTGGGGCCAACGTCCTGACTTTC.

This clonotype showed up many times. In nucleotides, the CDR3 is TGCAGTGCTGGACAGGGTCCGGGATACACAGATACGCAGTATTTT. This gives the protein CSAGQGPGYTDTQYF. The V gene is TRBV20-1, the J gene TRBJ2-3, with 8 bases lining up with TRBD1. Germline assignment: CDR1 DFQATT and CDR2 SNEGSKA (reference sequence). The CDR3 length is 15 residues. J was trimmed by 2 bases and V by 5 bases; bases with no gene match: 9.

The sample holds a few counts of this clonotype. J is TRBJ2-2 and V is TRBV5-1, with no clear D. Germline V gene lookup returns CDR1 SGHRS and CDR2 YFSETQ. CDR3 length: 15 amino acids. The V end was cut by 5 bases, the J end by 6 bases, with 17 bases between. This CDR3 reads CASSSNQDSSGELFF. The DNA of the CDR3 is TGCGCCAGCAGTAGTAACCAGGATTCGTCCGGGGAGCTGTTTTTT. Looking up the rest from reference TRBV5-1 and TRBJ2-2 gives the full variable domain: KAGVTQTPRYLIKTRGQQVTLSCSPISGHRSVSWYQQTPGQGLQFLFEYFSETQRNKGNFPGRFSGRQFSNSRSEMNVSTLELGDSALYLCASSSNQDSSGELFFGEGSRLTVL.

This clonotype was recorded many times. The chain carries TRBV20-1 and TRBJ2-5; TRBD2 matches at 13 bases. The CDR3 is made up of 16 amino acids. Germline V gene data show CDR1 as DFQATT and CDR2 as SNEGSKA (reference sequence). The V and J ends lost 3 bases and 5 bases, in that order; junction bases with no gene match: 9. This CDR3 is CSASPGLAGAGETQYF. Here the CDR3 DNA reads TGCAGTGCTAGCCCCGGACTAGCGGGAGCGGGGGAGACCCAGTACTTC.

This chain uses TRBV20-1 with TRBJ1-1; D call uncertain. The CDR3 loop spans 13 amino acids. Germline V CDR1 and CDR2: DFQATT, SNEGSKA (reference sequence). The V and J ends lost 4 bases and 0 bases respectively, with 9 bases between them. The DNA of the CDR3 is TGCAGTGCTACTGTCCGACTGAACACTGAAGCTTTCTTT. Translating gives CSATVRLNTEAFF.

In this sample, this clonotype turned up many times. The gene calls are TRBV2 and TRBJ1-2, with TRBD1 identical over 9 bases. The V gene's germline CDR1 is SNHLY and CDR2 FYNNEI. This CDR3 region has 14 residues. The trim removed 3 bases at V and 5 bases at J, leaving 4 bases unmatched. The CDR3 sequence: CASSDLGQGYGYTF. The CDR3 bases are TGTGCCAGCAGTGATTTAGGACAGGGGTATGGCTACACCTTC.

This clonotype has a count of ten or more. The chain couples TRBV7-2 to TRBJ1-6; D is unclear. Trimming removed 4 bases from V and 5 bases from J, with 12 bases in between. Germline V gene lookup returns CDR1 SGHTA and CDR2 FQGNSA. The CDR3 has 15 amino acids. The CDR3 sequence: CASSSRSGDNSPLHF. The CDR3 coding sequence is TGTGCCAGCAGCTCCCGATCCGGGGATAATTCACCCCTCCACTTT.

This chain connects TRBV3-1 to TRBJ2-1; 11 positions match TRBD2. The V gene's germline CDR1 is LGHDT and CDR2 YNNKEL (reference sequence). J was trimmed by 3 bases and V by 4 bases; bases with no gene match: 8. The CDR3 is made up of 17 amino acids. The DNA for the CDR3 is TGTGCCAGCAGCCCCCGGACTAGCGGGTTGGTCTACAATGAGCAGTTCTTC. This sequence encodes CASSPRTSGLVYNEQFF.

This clonotype was detected ten times or more. V usage is TRBV12-3 or TRBV12-4 and J usage is TRBJ2-5, with TRBD1 as a possible D gene (6 bases). With 0 bases removed from V and 2 bases from J, the gap between germline ends came to 10 bases. The CDR3 extends over 15 amino acids. CDR3 sequence: CASSLALQGQETQYF. The CDR3 nucleotides are TGTGCCAGCAGTTTAGCGCTACAGGGACAAGAGACCCAGTACTTC.

This clonotype has a count of ten or more. V and J are TRBV9 and TRBJ2-4, with D perhaps matching TRBD2 (5 bases). CDR3 length equals 17 residues. Deletions cut 0 bases from V and 1 base from J, with 14 bases between. Looked up from germline, CDR1 is SGDLS and CDR2 is YYNGEE. The CDR3 loop reads CASSVVWRGKAKNIQYF. Written as DNA, the CDR3 is TGTGCCAGCAGCGTAGTATGGAGAGGGAAGGCCAAAAACATTCAGTACTTC.

This rearrangement joins TRBV3-1 to TRBJ1-5, with 9 bases matching TRBD1. The V gene's germline CDR1 is LGHDT and CDR2 YNNKEL (reference sequence). This CDR3 has 16 residues. V lost 3 bases and J lost 3; bases outside the gene matches: 6. The CDR3 here is CASSQTGGRNNQPQHF. Here the CDR3 DNA reads TGTGCCAGCAGCCAGACAGGGGGTAGGAACAATCAGCCCCAGCATTTT.

Remarks on this clonotype: This may come from a read error, since a much larger clone is one base off. The DNA for the CDR3 is TGCGCCAGCAGCTTCGACCACACTAGCGGGAAGGGGAATGAGCAGTTCTTC. This sequence encodes CASSFDHTSGKGNEQFF. V gene TRBV5-1 combines with J gene TRBJ2-1; 10 bases are shared with TRBD2. V shed 2 bases and J 7 bases; nucleotides not matched to a gene: 12. Germline-derived CDR1 and CDR2 are SGHRS and YFSETQ. The CDR3 has 17 residues.

At least ten counts were recorded for this clonotype. This chain links TRBV20-1 with TRBJ2-3, with 11 bases matching TRBD1. Germline CDR1 DFQATT, CDR2 SNEGSKA (reference sequence). V lost 5 bases, J lost 3 bases, and 7 bases stayed unmatched. This CDR3 spans 15 amino acids. The CDR3 sequence: CSAGQGQGVTDTQYF. In DNA form, the CDR3 reads TGCAGTGCTGGGCAGGGACAGGGGGTAACAGATACGCAGTATTTT.

This clonotype was seen at least ten times. The chain links TRBV29-1 to TRBJ2-7; unclear D gene. The CDR3 loop spans 11 amino acids. Germline values: CDR1 SQVTM, CDR2 ANQGSEA. With 8 bases removed from V and 6 bases from J, the gap between germline ends came to 14 bases. CDR3: CSPIQTGEQYF. The CDR3 DNA is TGCAGCCCCATCCAGACGGGCGAGCAGTACTTC.

This clonotype appeared many times. The chain employs TRBV20-1 and TRBJ2-4, with D maybe TRBD1 (6 bases). CDR3 length equals 13 residues. Germline-derived CDR1 and CDR2 are DFQATT and SNEGSKA (reference sequence). V was pared by 4 bases and J by 3 bases, with 10 bases between. In DNA form, the CDR3 reads TGCAGTGCTACCCACAGGGTCAAAAACATTCAGTACTTC. This codes for CSATHRVKNIQYF.

This clonotype showed up many times. V is TRBV5-1 and J is TRBJ1-1; unclear D gene. V gave up 5 bases and J gave up 7 bases, with 15 bases separating them. CDR3 length equals 13 residues. Germline loops: CDR1 SGHRS, CDR2 YFSETQ. The CDR3 loop is CASSRDGRHEAFF. The CDR3 bases are TGCGCCAGCAGTCGCGACGGGAGACATGAAGCTTTCTTT.

This clonotype was counted ten times or more. The rearrangement uses TRBV12-3 or TRBV12-4 and TRBJ1-2; 8 bases are a match to TRBD1. This CDR3 is 14 amino acids long. V lost 6 bases to trimming and J lost 4 bases; unmatched junction nucleotides: 7. CDR3 DNA sequence: TGTGCCAGCAGATTATCCGGGACAGGCTATGGCTACACCTTC. It yields the protein CASRLSGTGYGYTF.

This clonotype occurred many times. This rearrangement joins TRBV6-1 to TRBJ1-1; perhaps TRBD1 as D (6 bases). Germline-derived CDR1 and CDR2 are MNHNS and SASEGT. This CDR3 is built from 16 residues. Trimming removed 10 bases at V and 0 bases at J, with 21 bases between. The CDR3 loop is CATPKDTGNVNTEAFF. CDR3 in DNA: TGTGCCACCCCTAAAGACACAGGGAACGTGAACACTGAAGCTTTCTTT.

V and J are TRBV20-1 and TRBJ2-3; 8 bases map to TRBD2. The trim removed 3 bases at V and 2 bases at J, leaving 4 bases unmatched. This CDR3 contains 14 residues. Germline-derived CDR1 and CDR2 are DFQATT and SNEGSKA (reference sequence). CDR3 amino acids: CSASWGLDTDTQYF. The CDR3 region has the DNA TGCAGTGCTAGCTGGGGACTAGACACAGATACGCAGTATTTT.

This clonotype was seen repeatedly, ten times or more. V and J are TRBV5-1 and TRBJ2-6, with 8 positions matching TRBD1. The germline V gene has CDR1 SGHRS and CDR2 YFSETQ. V gave up 2 bases and J gave up 0 bases; unmatched junction bases: 7. CDR3 length: 18 residues. CDR3 in DNA: TGCGCCAGCAGCTTAAGGGGACAGGTTTTCTCTGGGGCCAACGTCCTGACTTTC. It is translated as CASSLRGQVFSGANVLTF.

This clonotype was recorded many times. CDR3 nucleotide sequence: TGTGCCAGCAGTTCAGTGAATAATTCACCCCTCCACTTT. Translation gives CASSSVNNSPLHF. The chain carries TRBV6-6 and TRBJ1-6; no firm D call. This CDR3 has 13 residues. Germline CDR1 and CDR2: MNHNY and SVGAGI (reference sequence). V lost 4 bases to trimming and J lost 5 bases, with 6 bases between them.

The sample holds a few counts of this clonotype. CDR3 nucleotide sequence: TGTGCCAGTCTCCGTGGGGGCTCCTACAATGAGCAGTTCTTC. Amino acid sequence: CASLRGGSYNEQFF. The V gene is TRBV6-2 or TRBV6-3, the J gene TRBJ2-1; tentatively, D is TRBD1 or TRBD2 (5 bases each). Deletions cut 9 bases from V and 0 bases from J, with 12 bases between. The CDR3 has 14 amino acids. Germline V gene sequence: CDR1 MNHEY, CDR2 SVGEGT.

This clonotype has a count of ten or more. This chain joins TRBV11-2 and TRBJ1-1, with D perhaps TRBD1 (5 bases). The germline V and J ends were trimmed by 7 bases and 2 bases, with 17 bases remaining between them. The CDR3 runs to 15 residues. Germline assignment: CDR1 SGHAT and CDR2 FQNNGV. CDR3 amino acids: CASIGGGGLNTEAFF. For the CDR3, the DNA is TGTGCCAGCATCGGGGGTGGCGGACTAAACACTGAAGCTTTCTTT. The full variable domain, completed using reference TRBV11-2 and TRBJ1-1, is EAGVAQSPRYKIIEKRQSVAFWCNPISGHATLYWYQQILGQGPKLLIQFQNNGVVDDSQLPKDRFSAERLKGVDSTLKIQPAKLEDSAVYLCASIGGGGLNTEAFFGQGTRLTVV.

This clonotype was counted many times. The gene calls are TRBV20-1 and TRBJ1-1; TRBD1 aligns across 7 bases. This CDR3 spans 14 amino acids. V lost 6 bases to trimming and J lost 5 bases; unmatched junction nucleotides: 12. Germline-derived CDR1 and CDR2 are DFQATT and SNEGSKA (reference sequence). The CDR3 loop is CSAPHRGLGTEAFF. Written as DNA, the CDR3 is TGCAGTGCACCTCACAGGGGACTGGGGACTGAAGCTTTCTTT.

This clonotype was counted many times. The chain joins TRBV24-1 to TRBJ1-2; 7 bases map to TRBD1. The ends lost 3 bases at V and 8 bases at J; junction bases unmatched: 17. This CDR3 has 17 residues. CDR1 is KGHDR, CDR2 SFDVKD, per germline. For the CDR3, the DNA is TGTGCCACCAGTGATGCGACCCGGTATGGACAGGCCGCCGGCTACACCTTC. As protein: CATSDATRYGQAAGYTF.

Ten or more counts support this clonotype. The rearrangement links TRBV7-8 to TRBJ2-3, with 7 bases matching TRBD1. The CDR3 length is 14 residues. The germline V gene has CDR1 SGHVS and CDR2 FQNEAQ. With 5 bases clipped from V and 4 bases from J, the junction kept 6 bases outside the gene matches. This CDR3 reads CASSQTQGADTQYF. The CDR3 DNA sequence: TGTGCCAGCAGCCAGACCCAGGGGGCAGATACGCAGTATTTT.

To note about this clonotype: This may come from a read error, since a much larger clone is one base off. V is TRBV12-3 or TRBV12-4 and J is TRBJ2-5; D unclear. There are 11 residues in the CDR3. The V end was cut by 0 bases, the J end by 7 bases, with 3 bases between. The DNA of the CDR3 is TGTGCCAGCAGTTTAGCGGGGACCCAGTACTTC. It translates to CASSLAGTQYF.